A selection of T cell receptor beta chains follows, all from one sample in a study of metastatic and nonmetastatic thyroid tumors. TCRdb reprocessed the PCR reads using MiXCR. Of about 33,000 clones in the sample, 15% to 20% were seen once. The source material was blood. These receptors all come from a male donor with papillary thyroid cancer or a benign thyroid nodule (not recorded which). Some clones in this sample may be carry-over from other donors' samples. The CDR3 runs from the conserved cysteine through the conserved F or W. The order of the fields is J gene, CDR3 length, clone size, V gene, D gene, CDR3 protein, CDR3 DNA. A D gene is named only where the DNA matches it firmly. Size is omitted from some rows. Given values are once, few, many or a class for expanded clones.

TRBJ2-2	16	many	TRBV19	TRBD2	CASRRPAGGNTGELFF	TGTGCCAGTAGGAGGCCAGCGGGAGGGAACACCGGGGAGCTGTTTTTT
TRBJ2-1	12	-	TRBV12-3/TRBV12-4	-	CASTPAGYEQFF	TGTGCCAGCACCCCTGCCGGCTATGAGCAGTTCTTC
TRBJ2-7	13	many	TRBV11-2	-	CASSLGWNYEQYF	TGTGCCAGCAGCTTAGGATGGAACTACGAGCAGTACTTC
TRBJ1-1	15	few	TRBV28	TRBD1	CASSSLQGASTEAFF	TGTGCCAGCAGTTCACTACAGGGGGCGTCGACTGAAGCTTTCTTT
TRBJ2-7	13	medium-sized	TRBV27	-	CASSLAQGYEQYF	TGTGCCAGCAGTTTAGCACAGGGTTACGAGCAGTACTTC
TRBJ1-6	15	many	TRBV28	-	CASSLSPGAGSPLHF	TGTGCCAGCAGTTTGTCTCCAGGGGCGGGTTCACCCCTCCACTTT
TRBJ2-5	14	many	TRBV24-1	TRBD1	CATSHRGLEEIQYF	TGTGCCACCAGCCACAGGGGTTTGGAGGAGATCCAGTACTTC
TRBJ1-5	14	many	TRBV28	TRBD1	CASRKGQNNQPQHF	TGTGCCAGCCGCAAGGGACAGAATAATCAGCCCCAGCATTTT
TRBJ1-2	15	-	TRBV28	TRBD1	CASTPRSRGLYGYTF	TGTGCCAGCACCCCGAGGAGCAGGGGGCTTTATGGCTACACCTTC
TRBJ1-5	14	few	TRBV6-1	-	CASSAGFRNQPQHF	TGTGCCAGCAGCGCAGGGTTCCGCAATCAGCCCCAGCATTTT
TRBJ1-5	13	few	TRBV6-1	-	CASSTGKYQPQHF	TGTGCCAGCAGTACGGGGAAGTATCAGCCCCAGCATTTT
TRBJ2-2	13	-	TRBV5-1	TRBD1	CASSLGTVRELFF	TGCGCCAGCAGCTTAGGGACAGTGAGGGAGCTGTTTTTT
TRBJ1-1	13	many	TRBV6-1	-	CASRDSGYTEAFF	TGTGCCAGCAGGGACAGTGGTTACACTGAAGCTTTCTTT
TRBJ1-1	15	-	TRBV12-3/TRBV12-4	-	CASSLLSIINTEAFF	TGTGCCAGCAGCCTTCTGTCTATAATTAACACTGAAGCTTTCTTT
TRBJ1-1	12	many	TRBV28	-	CASSSRDTEAFF	TGTGCCAGCAGCTCCCGGGACACTGAAGCTTTCTTT
TRBJ1-6	16	many	TRBV7-2	TRBD1	CASSLAGQGVNPPLHF	TGTGCCAGCAGCTTAGCGGGACAGGGTGTCAATCCACCCCTCCACTTT
TRBJ2-7	13	many	TRBV30	-	CAWSVGGAYEQYF	TGTGCCTGGAGTGTTGGTGGGGCCTACGAGCAGTACTTC
TRBJ2-5	15	-	TRBV9	-	CASSVAGVYGETQYF	TGTGCCAGCAGCGTAGCTGGGGTCTACGGTGAGACCCAGTACTTC
TRBJ1-2	11	-	TRBV6-1	-	CASSDNYGYTF	TGTGCCAGCAGTGACAACTATGGCTACACCTTC
TRBJ2-5	12	many	TRBV27	TRBD1	CASSFRGQTQYF	TGTGCCAGCAGTTTTAGGGGGCAGACCCAGTACTTC
TRBJ1-5	13	-	TRBV10-3	TRBD1	CAISGQGNQPQHF	TGTGCCATCAGTGGACAGGGGAATCAGCCCCAGCATTTT
TRBJ2-7	13	few	TRBV10-1	-	CASSVAESYEQYF	TGCGCCAGCAGTGTGGCGGAGTCCTACGAGCAGTACTTC
TRBJ1-2	14	many	TRBV19	-	CASSPPGALRGYTF	TGTGCCAGTAGTCCCCCAGGGGCGCTTAGGGGCTACACCTTC
TRBJ2-3	17	many	TRBV11-1	-	CASRTSGGTGQTDTQYF	TGTGCCAGCAGAACCAGCGGGGGGACAGGGCAGACAGATACGCAGTATTTT